The entry that follows covers one T cell receptor (beta chain) sequence. Its antigen remains unknown. TCRdb independently ran MiXCR on the 5' RACE reads; one entry per CDR3 protein. In the table there are just over 9,500 distinct CDR3 sequences, 8.5% to 9% of which are singletons. Germline V CDR1 and CDR2: DFQATT, SNEGSKA (reference sequence). V shed 3 bases, J shed 3 bases, and the junction held 7 bases outside the gene matches. The CDR3 extends over 14 amino acids. Time point meaning: sample taken at primary tumor resection. This record belongs to a study of spatial heterogeneity in lung cancer. Looking at the study overall: On average, each unique TCR and UMI combination appeared more than ten times in raw reads.

Findings and limits, study-wide: Expanded intratumoral alpha and beta TCR counts tracked tumor mutation counts.

V is TRBV20-1 and J is TRBJ1-2; 7 bases map to TRBD1. Specimen: lung tumor tissue, collected at surgery. The receptor was isolated from a female donor with early-stage non-small cell lung cancer. CDR3 nucleotide sequence: TGCAGTGCTAGTCGACAGGGAAGGGACTATGGCTACACCTTC. Translation: CSASRQGRDYGYTF.